This T cell receptor (beta chain) was sequenced for a study of cytomegalovirus exposure and HLA in healthy donors (dated by TCRdb to about 2017). In the study overall: An earlier analysis of 587 of the donors reported roughly 270 Gb of sequence data and around 120 million unique TCR beta sequences from some 180 million T cells. An early release that covered fewer than 800 HLA-typed donors contained about 300 gigabases of sequencing data and 85 million to 100 million unique TCR sequences. Of the 300 to 500 genotyped donors, roughly 80% were placed in the genetic ancestry cluster associated with self-reported Caucasian donors. The aim of the study was to test whether cataloging public T cell receptors could identify signatures of past pathogen exposure. The study profiled the T cell repertoires of 500 to 800 subjects by immunosequencing and related them to cytomegalovirus serostatus. In addition to the first cohort of several hundred subjects, a separate validation cohort of around 110 different subjects was used. To predict cytomegalovirus infection status, the study combined high-throughput TCR immunosequencing, statistical association of individual TCRs with disease status, and machine learning. A later analysis re-analyzed previously published TCR beta repertoires from roughly 630 donors and added high-resolution HLA genotyping to study TCR occurrence patterns. In the later analysis, no new phenotypic data were used to find candidate immune exposures; instead, reliance was placed on TCR beta sequences and their occurrence across donors. An earlier analysis of some 500 of the donors applied high-throughput TCR beta sequencing to assess whether each TCR beta V gene segment acted as functional or pseudogenic. Donor age, sex, ethnicity and CMV serostatus were collected together with the repertoire data. In a later genetic analysis, genome-wide SNP genotypes for about three fifths of the 666 donors were used, and that subset was treated as a discovery cohort. All discovery cohort repertoires had been generated on a single sequencing platform. Class I and class II HLA loci were covered by the typing at four-digit resolution. The number of typed donors differed by locus: roughly 629-640 for A, B, C, DRB1 and DQB1; approximately 540 for DQA1; roughly 600 for DPA1; and about 470 for DPB1. About five DR-DQ haplotypes were handled as single units for association and clustering, since linkage in the cohort was strong. Among 398 genotyped donors of the cohort, an average of about 240,000 unique TCR beta nucleotide sequences were sequenced per donor, roughly 18% of them non-productive.

Comments on this clone: There is no known antigen for this receptor. It has no much larger one-base neighbor in the sample; base qualities were not kept.

The cohort consisted of approximately 670 healthy bone marrow donors. At the time of sampling, all cohort members were nominally healthy, though unrecorded immune exposures were likely present. The donor was CMV seronegative and belonged to the group of around 350 seronegative cohort members. A peripheral blood sample was collected from each donor, and TCR beta sequencing was performed on peripheral blood mononuclear cells. Genomic DNA extraction from the blood cell samples was performed with the Qiagen DNeasy Blood Extraction Kit. A distance of 13 bases separates the germline ends of V and J, which lose 8 bases and 3 bases respectively. The CDR3 numbers 13 residues from cysteine through phenylalanine. The kept DNA is CDR3 alone, 39 bases in frame from the first base. From a lookup of the germline V gene, CDR1 and CDR2 are MNHNS and SASEGT. Broad study findings and their caveats: Compared with equally common non-associated chains, HLA-associated TCR beta chains in a later analysis were more clonally expanded and had lower generation probabilities. In this cohort, only TCR beta chains were sequenced, and detectable features were limited by the absence of alpha or paired-chain data. When HLA alleles, especially DR and DQ, strongly co-occurred, attributing TCR associations to individual alleles was difficult. The authors suggested that the approach could potentially be extended to other disease states and immunological phenotypes. V-gene and J-gene trimming of TCR beta chains was associated with a missense DCLRE1C variant in a later genetic analysis, and the association was replicated in an independent cohort. According to a later genetic analysis, donors in an Asian-associated ancestry cluster had fewer N-insertions in productive TCRs than the approximately 670-donor mean. At a false discovery rate of 0.05, a later analysis linked some 17,000 TCR beta sequences to specific HLA alleles. Because HLA typing was unavailable for some donors at each locus, only the typed subset was used in association tests. Broadly in line with IMGT annotations, most TCR beta V segments showed up in productive rearrangements about 87% or about 30% of the time in an earlier analysis of around 550 of the donors. The presence/absence analyses assumed that sequencing depth was roughly uniform across donors, and that assumption may not be true. A few of the identified cytomegalovirus-associated TCR beta chains were confirmed in vitro to be specific for cytomegalovirus antigens. In a later analysis, TCR association rates were found to vary across HLA loci, with the most associated TCRs seen for DRB1 alleles and the fewest for HLA-C alleles. A later analysis reported that several top co-occurrence clusters appeared linked to parvovirus B19, influenza, CMV and Epstein-Barr virus. While some public TCRs were present in many individuals, most TCR sequences turned up only very rarely across donors. A cluster of highly shared sequence variants was judged likely to be a technical artifact of the sequencing pipeline. Because counts were too low, about 15 rarely observed V segments, including chromosome 9 orphons, were left out of the earlier analysis of 587 of the donors. The study listed around 160 TCR beta chains as associated with cytomegalovirus. The 87-base-pair reads could not distinguish some IMGT-functional V segments, including TRBV6-2 and TRBV6-3, so those segments were excluded. Most CMV-associated TCR beta chains appeared to be HLA-restricted in a later analysis, and the HLA associations seemed to be driven largely by CMV exposure. The classifier was reported to diagnose cytomegalovirus status with high specificity and sensitivity in both the original and validation cohorts. A further reported finding was that TCR beta sequences accurately predicted the HLA-A and HLA-B alleles for most subjects in the first cohort. Correlated functional status among segregating V segments might be attributable to linkage disequilibrium, but an unknown experimental factor could not be ruled out. Immune exposure information for the cohort was limited to CMV serostatus.

Library generation was performed with the immunoSEQ multiplex PCR assay. For the multiplex PCR, a mixture combining 60 forward primers for TCR Vbeta segments and 13 reverse primers for TCR Jbeta segments was used. The CDR3 region of rearranged TCR beta genes was amplified from genomic DNA with a multiplex PCR assay. The Illumina HiSeq System was used to sequence the amplified TCR beta libraries as 87-base-pair reads. The original pipeline was this. A later analysis counted tens of millions of unique TCR beta chains across the 670 or so repertoires, and around 9.9 million of these chains were shared by at least two donors. To remove PCR and sequencing errors, raw reads were error-corrected and collapsed into unique sequences using a nearest-neighbor algorithm that merged closely related sequences. V, D and J gene segments were assigned by aligning CDR3 sequences to IMGT reference sequences. For a sequence to be retained, at least a six-nucleotide match to both a V gene segment and a J gene segment was required. A rearrangement was called productive if the CDR3 had no stop codons and remained in frame with V and J, and every other rearrangement was called non-productive. Following IMGT convention, CDR3 was defined as the stretch from the second conserved V-encoded cysteine up to the conserved J-encoded phenylalanine. In an earlier analysis of more than 550 of the donors, sequences lacking an unambiguous match to a single V gene segment were excluded. An earlier analysis of a few hundred of the donors called V segments functional above 56.7% productive rearrangements and segregating when the between-donor standard deviation exceeded 5%. A statistical classification framework was developed to diagnose cytomegalovirus status using the catalog of TCR beta chain sequences. In a later analysis, V and J genes were assigned by comparing TCR nucleotide sequences against IMGT/GENE-DB human TR gene sequences. The TCRdist pipeline was used in a later analysis to assign CDR3 sequences and most-parsimonious VDJ recombination scenarios. In a later analysis, each TCR beta chain was defined by its CDR3 amino acid sequence together with its V-gene family, and reads lacking a unique V-gene family were excluded. As a way to deal with suspected cross-contamination and a sequencing artifact, a later analysis dropped approximately 590 nucleotide sequences that were highly shared and had low generation probability. In a later analysis, a clonal expansion index for each public chain was calculated from normalized within-repertoire ranks of inferred template counts. In a later analysis, generation probabilities were computed using a VDJ recombination model fitted to out-of-frame rearrangements, and the results were checked against IGoR. A later analysis scored TCR-TCR, TCR-HLA and TCR-CMV co-occurrence with hypergeometric tests, applying a repertoire-size bias correction to TCR pairs. A later analysis estimated false discovery rates by permuting HLA or CMV assignments 20 times. In a later analysis, co-occurring TCRs were grouped using DBSCAN, with TCRdist sequence similarity added in when clustering inside HLA-allele-positive subsets. Co-occurrence clustering excluded repertoires with fewer than 30,000 or more than 120,000 public chains, plus five with anomalous nucleotide sharing. Imported from immuneACCESS, the table was reduced by TCRdb to in-frame sequences with V and J called. These copies leave out some clones; in studies compared against another copy, an unresolved V gene accounts for under half, and the cause of the remainder is not known. The V and J calls and clone size come from that table; D and trimming were worked out from the DNA. This sample has roughly 190,000 clones in its table, and 80% to 85% of those were observed once. 0.9% to 1.2% of the sample goes to the ten largest clones.

Recombination linked TRBV6-1 to TRBJ1-1, with TRBD1 perhaps the D gene, on 5 matching bases. This receptor was obtained from a woman aged 40 to 50 in good health and CMV-seronegative. The specimen sequenced was PBMCs. The CDR3 protein sequence reads: CASRGVYYTEAFF. The nucleotide sequence reads TGTGCCAGCCGGGGGGTCTACTACACTGAAGCTTTCTTT.